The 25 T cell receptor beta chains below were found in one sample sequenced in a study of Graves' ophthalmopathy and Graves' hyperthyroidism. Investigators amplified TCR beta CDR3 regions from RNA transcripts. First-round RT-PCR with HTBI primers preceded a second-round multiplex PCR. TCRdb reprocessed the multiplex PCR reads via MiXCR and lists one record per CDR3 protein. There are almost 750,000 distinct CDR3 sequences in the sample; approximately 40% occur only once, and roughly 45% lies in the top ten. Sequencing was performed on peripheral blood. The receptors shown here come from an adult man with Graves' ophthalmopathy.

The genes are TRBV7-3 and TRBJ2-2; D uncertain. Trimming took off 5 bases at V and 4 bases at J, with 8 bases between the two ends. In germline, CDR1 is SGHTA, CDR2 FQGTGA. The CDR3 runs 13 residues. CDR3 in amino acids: CASSPQSTGELFF. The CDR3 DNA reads TGTGCCAGCAGCCCTCAGAGCACCGGGGAGCTGTTTTTT.

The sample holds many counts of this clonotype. CDR3 nucleotides: TGTGCCAGCAGTGGACAGGCACAGTATGGCTACACCTTC. Translating gives CASSGQAQYGYTF. The chain joins TRBV2 to TRBJ1-2; tentative D call: TRBD1 (6 bases). The germline gives CDR1 SNHLY, CDR2 FYNNEI. V was cut by 4 bases and J by 5 bases, with 11 bases left in between. The CDR3 is 13 amino acids.

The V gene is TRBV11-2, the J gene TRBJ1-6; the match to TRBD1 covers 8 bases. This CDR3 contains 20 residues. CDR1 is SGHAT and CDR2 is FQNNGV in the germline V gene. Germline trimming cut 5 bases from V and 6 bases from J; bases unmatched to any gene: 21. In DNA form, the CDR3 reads TGTGCCAGCAGCCTGAAGATACGAACATTGACAGGGGCCCGTAATTCACCCCTCCACTTT. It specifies CASSLKIRTLTGARNSPLHF.

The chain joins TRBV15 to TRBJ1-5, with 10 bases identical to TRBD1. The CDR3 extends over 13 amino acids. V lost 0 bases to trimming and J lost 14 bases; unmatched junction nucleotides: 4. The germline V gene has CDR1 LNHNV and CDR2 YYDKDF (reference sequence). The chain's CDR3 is CATSREGQGYEHF. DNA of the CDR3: TGTGCCACCAGCAGAGAGGGACAGGGGTACGAGCATTTT.

In nucleotides, the CDR3 is TGTGCCAGCAGTACTACAGGGAAAACCTTC. Amino acid sequence: CASSTTGKTF. The chain links TRBV2 to TRBJ1-2; weak D call: TRBD1 (6 bases). This CDR3 is built from 10 residues. The germline CDR1 and CDR2 sequences are SNHLY and FYNNEI. The V end was cut by 5 bases, the J end by 14 bases, with 12 bases between.

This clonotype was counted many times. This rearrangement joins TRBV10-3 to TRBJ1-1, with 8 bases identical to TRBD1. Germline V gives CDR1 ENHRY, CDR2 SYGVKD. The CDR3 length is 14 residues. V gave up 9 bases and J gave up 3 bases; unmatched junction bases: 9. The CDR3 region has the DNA TGTGCCATTGGAGGGCAGGGGGCGGACACTGAAGCTTTCTTT. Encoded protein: CAIGGQGADTEAFF.

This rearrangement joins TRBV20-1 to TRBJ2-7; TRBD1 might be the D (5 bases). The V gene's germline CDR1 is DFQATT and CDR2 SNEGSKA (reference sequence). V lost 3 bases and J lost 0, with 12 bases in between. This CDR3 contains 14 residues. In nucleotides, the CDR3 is TGCAGTGCTAGGGACACACCTGGCTCCTACGAGCAGTACGTC. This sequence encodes CSARDTPGSYEQYV.

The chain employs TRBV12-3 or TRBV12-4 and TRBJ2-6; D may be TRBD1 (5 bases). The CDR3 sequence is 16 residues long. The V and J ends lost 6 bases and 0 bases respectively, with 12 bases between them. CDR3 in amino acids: CASREAGNSGANVLTF. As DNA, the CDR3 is TGTGCCAGCAGAGAGGCAGGGAACTCTGGGGCCAACGTCCTGACTTTC.

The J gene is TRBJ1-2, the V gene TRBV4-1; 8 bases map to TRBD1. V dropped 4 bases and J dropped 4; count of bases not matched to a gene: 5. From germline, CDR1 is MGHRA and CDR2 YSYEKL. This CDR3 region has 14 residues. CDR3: CASSPRGRVYGYTF. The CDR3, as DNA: TGCGCCAGCAGCCCCAGGGGGCGCGTCTATGGCTACACCTTC.

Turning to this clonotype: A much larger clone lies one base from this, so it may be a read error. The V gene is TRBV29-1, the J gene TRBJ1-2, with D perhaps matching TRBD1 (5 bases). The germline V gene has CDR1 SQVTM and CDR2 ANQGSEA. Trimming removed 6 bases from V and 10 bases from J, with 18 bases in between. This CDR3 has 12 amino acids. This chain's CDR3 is CSVGLTSHDYTF. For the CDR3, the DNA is TGCAGCGTGGGACTGACTAGCCATGACTACACCTTC. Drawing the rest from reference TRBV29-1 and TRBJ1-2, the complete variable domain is SAVISQKPSRDICQRGTSLTIQCQVDSQVTMMFWYRQQPGQSLTLIATANQGSEATYESGFVIDKFPISRPNLTFSTLTVSNMSPEDSSIYLCSVGLTSHDYTFGSGTRLTVV.

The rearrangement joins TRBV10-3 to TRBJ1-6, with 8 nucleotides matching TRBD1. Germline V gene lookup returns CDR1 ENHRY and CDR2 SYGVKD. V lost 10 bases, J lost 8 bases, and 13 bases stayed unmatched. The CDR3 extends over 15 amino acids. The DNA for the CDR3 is TGTGCCAGCAGCACATCGGCACAGGGGGATTCACCCCTCCACTTT. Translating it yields CASSTSAQGDSPLHF.

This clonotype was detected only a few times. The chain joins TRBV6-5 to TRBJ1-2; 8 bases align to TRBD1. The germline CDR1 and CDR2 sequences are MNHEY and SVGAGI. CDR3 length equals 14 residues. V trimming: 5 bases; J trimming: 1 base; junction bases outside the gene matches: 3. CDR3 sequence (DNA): TGTGCCAGCAGTCCGGACAGGGTTAACTATGGCTACACCTTC. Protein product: CASSPDRVNYGYTF.

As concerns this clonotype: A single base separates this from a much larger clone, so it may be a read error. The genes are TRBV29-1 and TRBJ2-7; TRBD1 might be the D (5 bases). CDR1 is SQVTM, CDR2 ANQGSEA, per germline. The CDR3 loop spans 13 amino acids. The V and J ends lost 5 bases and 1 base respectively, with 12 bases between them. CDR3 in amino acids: CSVRNRHSYEQYF. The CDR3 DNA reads TGCAGCGTTAGGAACAGGCATTCCTACGAGCAGTACTTC.

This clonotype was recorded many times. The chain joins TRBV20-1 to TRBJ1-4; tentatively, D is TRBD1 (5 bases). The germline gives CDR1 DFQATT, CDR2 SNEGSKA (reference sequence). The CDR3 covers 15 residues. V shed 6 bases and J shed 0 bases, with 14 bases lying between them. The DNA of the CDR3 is TGCAGTGCACTCCTTTGGGGGTCAACTAATGAAAAACTGTTTTTT. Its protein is CSALLWGSTNEKLFF.

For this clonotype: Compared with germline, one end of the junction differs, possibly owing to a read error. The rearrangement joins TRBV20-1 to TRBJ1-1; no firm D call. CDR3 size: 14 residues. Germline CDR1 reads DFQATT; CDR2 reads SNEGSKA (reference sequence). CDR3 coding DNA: TGCAATGCTAGAAGTGCCCCGATCAACACTGAAGCTTTCTTT. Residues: CNARSAPINTEAFF.

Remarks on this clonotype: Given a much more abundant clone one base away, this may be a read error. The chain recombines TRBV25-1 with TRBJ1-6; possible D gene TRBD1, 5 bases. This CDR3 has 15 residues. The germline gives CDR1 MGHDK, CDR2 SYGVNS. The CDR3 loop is CAGSPRQFFNSPLHF. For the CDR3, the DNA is TGTGCCGGCAGTCCTCGACAGTTCTTTAATTCACCCCTCCACTTT.

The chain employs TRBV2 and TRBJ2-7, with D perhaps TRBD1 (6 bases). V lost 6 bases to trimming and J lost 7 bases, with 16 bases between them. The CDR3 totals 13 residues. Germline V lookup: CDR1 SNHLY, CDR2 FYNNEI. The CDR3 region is CASSSQGPGEQYF. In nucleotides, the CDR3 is TGTGCCAGCAGCTCACAGGGTCCGGGAGAGCAGTACTTC. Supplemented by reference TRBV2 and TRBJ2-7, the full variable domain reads EPEVTQTPSHQVTQMGQEVILRCVPISNHLYFYWYRQILGQKVEFLVSFYNNEISEKSEIFDDQFSVERPDGSNFTLKIRSTKLEDSAMYFCASSSQGPGEQYFGPGTRLTVT.

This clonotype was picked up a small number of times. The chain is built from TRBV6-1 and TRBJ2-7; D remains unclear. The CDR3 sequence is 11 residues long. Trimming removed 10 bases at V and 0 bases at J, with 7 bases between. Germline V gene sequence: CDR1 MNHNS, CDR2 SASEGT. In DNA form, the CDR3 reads TGTGCCAACTTTCACTCCTACGAGCAGTACTTC. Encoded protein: CANFHSYEQYF.

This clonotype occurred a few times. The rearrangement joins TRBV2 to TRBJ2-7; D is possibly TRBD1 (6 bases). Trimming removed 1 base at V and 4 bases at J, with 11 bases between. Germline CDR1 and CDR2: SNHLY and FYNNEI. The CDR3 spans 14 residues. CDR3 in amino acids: CASSEVQGEYEQYF. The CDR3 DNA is TGTGCCAGCAGTGAAGTACAGGGAGAGTACGAGCAGTACTTC.

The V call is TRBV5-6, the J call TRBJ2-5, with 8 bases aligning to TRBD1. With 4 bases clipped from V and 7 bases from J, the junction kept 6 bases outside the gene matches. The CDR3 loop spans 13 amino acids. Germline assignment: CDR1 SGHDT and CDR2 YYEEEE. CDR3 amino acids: CASSRTGTGTQYF. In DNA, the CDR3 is TGTGCCAGCAGCAGAACCGGGACAGGGACCCAGTACTTC.

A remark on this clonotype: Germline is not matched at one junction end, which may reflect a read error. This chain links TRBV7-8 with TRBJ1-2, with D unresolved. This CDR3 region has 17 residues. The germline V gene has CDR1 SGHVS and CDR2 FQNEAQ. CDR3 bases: TGTGCCAGCAGCTTAGGTCGGGTCGGGTTGGGGAACTCTGGCTACACCTTC. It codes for CASSLGRVGLGNSGYTF. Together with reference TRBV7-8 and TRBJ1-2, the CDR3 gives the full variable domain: GAGVSQSPRYKVAKRGQDVALRCDPISGHVSLFWYQQALGQGPEFLTYFQNEAQLDKSGLPSDRFFAERPEGSVSTLKIQRTQQEDSAVYLCASSLGRVGLGNSGYTFGSGTRLTVV.

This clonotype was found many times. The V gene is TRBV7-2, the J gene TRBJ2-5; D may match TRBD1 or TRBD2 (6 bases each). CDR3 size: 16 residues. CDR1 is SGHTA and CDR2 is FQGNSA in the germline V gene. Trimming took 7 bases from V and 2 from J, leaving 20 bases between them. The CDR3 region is CASTNRGPRSQETQYF. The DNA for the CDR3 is TGTGCCAGCACCAACCGGGGGCCCCGCAGTCAAGAGACCCAGTACTTC.

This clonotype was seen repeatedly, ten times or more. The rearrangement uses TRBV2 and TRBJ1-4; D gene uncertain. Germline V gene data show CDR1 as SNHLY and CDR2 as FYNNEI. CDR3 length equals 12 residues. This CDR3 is CAGDSAGEKLFF. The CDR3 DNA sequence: TGTGCAGGAGACTCTGCTGGTGAAAAACTGTTTTTT.

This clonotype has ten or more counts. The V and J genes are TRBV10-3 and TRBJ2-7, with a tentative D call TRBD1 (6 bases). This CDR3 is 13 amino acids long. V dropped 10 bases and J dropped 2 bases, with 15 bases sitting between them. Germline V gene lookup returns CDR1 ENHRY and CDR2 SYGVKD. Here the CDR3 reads CATLPGQAYEQYF. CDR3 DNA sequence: TGTGCCACCCTCCCGGGACAAGCCTACGAGCAGTACTTC.

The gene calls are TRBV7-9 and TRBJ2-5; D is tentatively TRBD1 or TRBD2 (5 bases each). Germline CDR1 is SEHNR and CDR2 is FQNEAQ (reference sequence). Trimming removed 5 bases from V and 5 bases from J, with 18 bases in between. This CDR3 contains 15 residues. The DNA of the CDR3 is TGTGCCAGCAGCCCCTTGGGGACGGAACGGGAGACCCAGTACTTC. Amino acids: CASSPLGTERETQYF.